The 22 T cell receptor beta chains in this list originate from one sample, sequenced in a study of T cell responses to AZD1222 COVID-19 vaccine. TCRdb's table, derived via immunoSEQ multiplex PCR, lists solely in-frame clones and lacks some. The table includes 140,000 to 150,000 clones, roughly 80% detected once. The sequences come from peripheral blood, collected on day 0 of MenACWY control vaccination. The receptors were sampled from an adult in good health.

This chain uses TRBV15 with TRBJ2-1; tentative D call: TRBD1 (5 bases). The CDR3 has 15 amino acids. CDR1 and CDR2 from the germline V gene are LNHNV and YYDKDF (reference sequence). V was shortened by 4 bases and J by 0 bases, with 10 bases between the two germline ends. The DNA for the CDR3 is TGTGCCACCAGCATCGACAGAAGCTCCTACAATGAGCAGTTCTTC. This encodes CATSIDRSSYNEQFF.

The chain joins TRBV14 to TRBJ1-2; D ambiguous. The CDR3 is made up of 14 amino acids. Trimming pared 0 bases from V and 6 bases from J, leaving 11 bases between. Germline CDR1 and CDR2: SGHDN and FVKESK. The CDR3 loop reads CASSQDHRVHGYTF. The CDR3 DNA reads TGTGCCAGCAGCCAAGATCATCGGGTCCATGGCTACACCTTC.

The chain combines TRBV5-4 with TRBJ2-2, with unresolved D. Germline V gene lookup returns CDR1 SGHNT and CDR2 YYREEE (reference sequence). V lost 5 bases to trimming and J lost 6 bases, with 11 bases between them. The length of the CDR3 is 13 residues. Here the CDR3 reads CASSKHTAGELFF. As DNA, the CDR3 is TGTGCCAGCAGTAAACATACGGCCGGGGAGCTGTTTTTT.

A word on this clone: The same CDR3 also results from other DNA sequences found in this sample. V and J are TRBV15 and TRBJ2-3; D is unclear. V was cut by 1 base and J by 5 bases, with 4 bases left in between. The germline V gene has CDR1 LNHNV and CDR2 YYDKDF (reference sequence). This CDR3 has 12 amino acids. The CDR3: CATSRVGDTQYF. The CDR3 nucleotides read TGTGCCACCAGCAGAGTTGGAGATACGCAGTATTTT.

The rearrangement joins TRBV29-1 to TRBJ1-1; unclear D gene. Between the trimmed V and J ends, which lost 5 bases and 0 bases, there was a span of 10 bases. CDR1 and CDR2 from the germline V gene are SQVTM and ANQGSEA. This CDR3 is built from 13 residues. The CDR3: CSVNRTLNTEAFF. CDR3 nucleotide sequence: TGCAGCGTTAACCGGACGCTGAACACTGAAGCTTTCTTT.

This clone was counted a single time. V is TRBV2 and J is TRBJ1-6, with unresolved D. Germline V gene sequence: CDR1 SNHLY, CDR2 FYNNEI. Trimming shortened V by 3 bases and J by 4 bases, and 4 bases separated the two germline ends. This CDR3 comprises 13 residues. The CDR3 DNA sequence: TGTGCCAGCAGTGACCCGTATAATTCACCCCTCCACTTT. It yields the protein CASSDPYNSPLHF. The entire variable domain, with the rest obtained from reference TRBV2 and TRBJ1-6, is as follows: EPEVTQTPSHQVTQMGQEVILRCVPISNHLYFYWYRQILGQKVEFLVSFYNNEISEKSEIFDDQFSVERPDGSNFTLKIRSTKLEDSAMYFCASSDPYNSPLHFGNGTRLTVT.

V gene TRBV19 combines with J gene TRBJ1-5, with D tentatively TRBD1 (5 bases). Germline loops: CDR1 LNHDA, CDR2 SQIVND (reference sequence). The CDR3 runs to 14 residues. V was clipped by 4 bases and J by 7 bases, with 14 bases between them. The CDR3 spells CASSKGRAGQPQHF. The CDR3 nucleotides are TGTGCCAGTAGTAAGGGCAGGGCGGGCCAGCCCCAGCATTTT.

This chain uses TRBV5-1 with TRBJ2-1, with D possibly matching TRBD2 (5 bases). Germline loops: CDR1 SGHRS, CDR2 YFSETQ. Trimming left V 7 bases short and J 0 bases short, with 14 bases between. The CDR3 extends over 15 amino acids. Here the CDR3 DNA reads TGCGCCAGCTCCCAGGCGGGCGGCTCCTACAATGAGCAGTTCTTC. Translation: CASSQAGGSYNEQFF.

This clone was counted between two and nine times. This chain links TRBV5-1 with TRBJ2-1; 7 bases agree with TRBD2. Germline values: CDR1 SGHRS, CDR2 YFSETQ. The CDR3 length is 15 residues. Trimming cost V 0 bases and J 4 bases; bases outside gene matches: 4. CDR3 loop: CASSLDGGRYNEQFF. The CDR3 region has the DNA TGCGCCAGCAGCTTGGACGGGGGGAGGTACAATGAGCAGTTCTTC.

The CDR3 here is CASSHGTANYGYTF. The CDR3, as DNA: TGTGCCAGCAGCCATGGGACCGCTAACTATGGCTACACCTTC. The chain links TRBV3-1 (or the pseudogene TRBV3-2) to TRBJ1-2; D may be TRBD1 (5 bases). The CDR3 loop spans 14 amino acids. V was shortened by 3 bases and J by 0 bases, with 8 bases between the two germline ends. Germline CDR1 reads LGHDT; CDR2 reads YNNKEL (reference sequence).

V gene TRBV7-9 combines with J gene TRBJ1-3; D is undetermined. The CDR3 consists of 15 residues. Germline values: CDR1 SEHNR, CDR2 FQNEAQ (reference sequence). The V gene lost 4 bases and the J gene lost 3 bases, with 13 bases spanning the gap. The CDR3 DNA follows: TGTGCCAGCAGCTCGCCCGGGGAAGGTGGAAACACCATATATTTT. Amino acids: CASSSPGEGGNTIYF.

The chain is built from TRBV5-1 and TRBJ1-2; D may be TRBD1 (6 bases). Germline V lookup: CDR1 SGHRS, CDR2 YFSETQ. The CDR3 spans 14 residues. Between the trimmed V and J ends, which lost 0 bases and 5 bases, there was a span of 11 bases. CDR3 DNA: TGCGCCAGCAGCTTGGCAGGGGCAGGTTATGGCTACACCTTC. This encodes CASSLAGAGYGYTF.

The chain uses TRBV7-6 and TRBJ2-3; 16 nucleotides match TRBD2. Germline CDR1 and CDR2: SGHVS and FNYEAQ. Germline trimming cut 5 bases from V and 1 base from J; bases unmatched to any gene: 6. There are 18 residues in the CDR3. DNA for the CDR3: TGTGCCAGCAGCAGCCCGGGACTAGCGGGGGGGCGCACAGATACGCAGTATTTT. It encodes CASSSPGLAGGRTDTQYF. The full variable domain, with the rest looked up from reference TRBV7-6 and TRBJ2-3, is GAGVSQSPRYKVTKRGQDVALRCDPISGHVSLYWYRQALGQGPEFLTYFNYEAQQDKSGLPNDRFSAERPEGSISTLTIQRTEQRDSAMYRCASSSPGLAGGRTDTQYFGPGTRLTVL.

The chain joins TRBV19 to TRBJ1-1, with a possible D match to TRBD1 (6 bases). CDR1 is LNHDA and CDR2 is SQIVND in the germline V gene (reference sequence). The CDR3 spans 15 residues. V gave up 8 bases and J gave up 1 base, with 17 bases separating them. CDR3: CASSERGGPNTEAFF. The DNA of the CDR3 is TGTGCCAGTTCCGAGAGGGGGGGCCCGAACACTGAAGCTTTCTTT.

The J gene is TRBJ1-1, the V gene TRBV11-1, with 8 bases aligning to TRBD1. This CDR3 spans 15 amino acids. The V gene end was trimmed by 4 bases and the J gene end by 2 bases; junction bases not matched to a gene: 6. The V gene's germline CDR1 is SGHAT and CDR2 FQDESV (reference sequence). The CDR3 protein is CASSSPGTGNTEAFF. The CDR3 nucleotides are TGTGCCAGCAGCTCCCCGGGGACAGGAAACACTGAAGCTTTCTTT.

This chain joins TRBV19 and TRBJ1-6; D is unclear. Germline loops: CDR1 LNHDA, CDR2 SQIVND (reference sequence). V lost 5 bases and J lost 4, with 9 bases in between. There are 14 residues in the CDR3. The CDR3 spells CASSLSDYNSPLHF. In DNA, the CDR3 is TGTGCCAGTAGTTTGTCAGATTATAATTCACCCCTCCACTTT.

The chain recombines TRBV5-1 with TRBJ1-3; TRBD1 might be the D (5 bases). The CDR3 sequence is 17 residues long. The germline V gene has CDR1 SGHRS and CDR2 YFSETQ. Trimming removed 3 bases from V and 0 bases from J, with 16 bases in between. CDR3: CASSSVAQGGSGNTIYF. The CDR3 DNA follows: TGCGCCAGCAGCTCGGTGGCGCAGGGAGGCTCTGGAAACACCATATATTTT.

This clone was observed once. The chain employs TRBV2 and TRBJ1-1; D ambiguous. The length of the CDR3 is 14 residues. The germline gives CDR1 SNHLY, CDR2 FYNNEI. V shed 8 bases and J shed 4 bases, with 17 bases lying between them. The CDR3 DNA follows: TGTGCCAGCTCAGAAGGAACCCTAAGCACTGAAGCTTTCTTT. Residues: CASSEGTLSTEAFF.

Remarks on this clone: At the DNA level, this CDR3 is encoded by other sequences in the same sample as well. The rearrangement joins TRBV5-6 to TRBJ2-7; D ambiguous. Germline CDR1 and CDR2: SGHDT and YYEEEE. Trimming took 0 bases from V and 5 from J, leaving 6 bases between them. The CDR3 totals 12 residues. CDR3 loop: CASSLVGDEQYF. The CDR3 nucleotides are TGTGCCAGCAGCTTGGTGGGTGACGAGCAGTACTTC.

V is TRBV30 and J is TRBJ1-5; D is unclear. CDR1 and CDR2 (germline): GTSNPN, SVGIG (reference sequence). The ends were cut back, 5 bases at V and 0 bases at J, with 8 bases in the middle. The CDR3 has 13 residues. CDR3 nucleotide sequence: TGTGCCTGGTCACCTAATAGCAATCAGCCCCAGCATTTT. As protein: CAWSPNSNQPQHF.

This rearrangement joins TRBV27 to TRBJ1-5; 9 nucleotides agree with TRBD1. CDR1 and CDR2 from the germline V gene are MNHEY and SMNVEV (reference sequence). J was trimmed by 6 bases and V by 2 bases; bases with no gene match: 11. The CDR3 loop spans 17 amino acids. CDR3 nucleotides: TGTGCCAGCAGTTTAGCACAGGGGGCGAGGGGTGTTCAGCCCCAGCATTTT. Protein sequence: CASSLAQGARGVQPQHF.

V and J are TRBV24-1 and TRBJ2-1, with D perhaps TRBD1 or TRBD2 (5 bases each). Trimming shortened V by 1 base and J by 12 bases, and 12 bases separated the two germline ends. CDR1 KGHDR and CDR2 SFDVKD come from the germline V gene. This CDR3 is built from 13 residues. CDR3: CATSDFGTLAQFF. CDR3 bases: TGTGCCACCAGTGATTTCGGGACGCTGGCGCAGTTCTTC.